This T cell receptor (beta chain) was sequenced for a study of shared clonotypes between healthy human individuals. CDR3 length: 14 residues. V gave up 8 bases and J gave up 2 bases, with 13 bases separating them. The V gene's germline CDR1 is MNHEY and CDR2 SMNVEV (reference sequence). Details on this clone: Its target is unknown.

CD45RO negativity and positive selection for CCR7 defined naive CD8 cells, a population that excluded terminally differentiated effector memory CD45RA+ cells. Libraries were prepared by immunoSEQ multiplex PCR; TCRdb keeps only in-frame clonotypes and omits some of them. The sample carries about 2 million clones, about 94% recorded once. Study-wide points: Sharing of clonotypes among donors was expected to vary with sequencing depth.

The chain is built from TRBV27 and TRBJ1-5; perhaps TRBD1 as D (5 bases). Sequencing used naive CD8+ T cells sorted from blood. The TCR was taken from a man younger than 35 in good health. This chain's CDR3 is CASSHGGGNQPQHF. The CDR3 nucleotides read TGTGCCAGCTCCCATGGGGGGGGCAATCAGCCCCAGCATTTT.